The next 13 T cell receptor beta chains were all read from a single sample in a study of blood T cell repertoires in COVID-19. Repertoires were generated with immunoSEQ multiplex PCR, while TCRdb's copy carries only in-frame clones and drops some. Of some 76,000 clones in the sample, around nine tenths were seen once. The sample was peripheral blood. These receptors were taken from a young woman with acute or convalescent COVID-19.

The CDR3 region has the DNA TGTGCCAGCAGCTCCGGGCCTAGCGGGAGCTACGAGCAGTACTTC. It codes for CASSSGPSGSYEQYF. The genes are TRBV3-1 (or the pseudogene TRBV3-2) and TRBJ2-7; 10 bases agree with TRBD2. Trimming cost V 5 bases and J 3 bases; bases outside gene matches: 7. This CDR3 region has 15 residues. Germline assignment: CDR1 LGHDT and CDR2 YNNKEL (reference sequence).

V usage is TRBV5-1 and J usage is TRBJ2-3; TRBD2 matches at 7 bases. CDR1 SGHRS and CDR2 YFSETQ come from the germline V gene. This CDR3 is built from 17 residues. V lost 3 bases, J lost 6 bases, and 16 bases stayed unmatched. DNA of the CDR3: TGCGCCAGCAGCTCCGGATCGGCGGGAGACCCGCCGGATACGCAGTATTTT. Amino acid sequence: CASSSGSAGDPPDTQYF.

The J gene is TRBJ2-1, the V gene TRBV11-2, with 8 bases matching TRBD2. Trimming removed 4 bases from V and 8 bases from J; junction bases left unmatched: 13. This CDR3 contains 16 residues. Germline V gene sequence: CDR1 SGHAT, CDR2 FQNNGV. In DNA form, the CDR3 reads TGTGCCAGCAGCTCCCACCTCCGGGGGGGCGAGGATGAGCAGTTCTTC. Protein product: CASSSHLRGGEDEQFF.

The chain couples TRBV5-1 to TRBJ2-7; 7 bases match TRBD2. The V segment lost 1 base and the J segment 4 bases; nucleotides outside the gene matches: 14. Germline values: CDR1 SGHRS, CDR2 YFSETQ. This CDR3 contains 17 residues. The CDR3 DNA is TGCGCCAGCAGCTTGATCTCTAGCGGAACTCGGTGGTACGAGCAGTACTTC. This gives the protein CASSLISSGTRWYEQYF.

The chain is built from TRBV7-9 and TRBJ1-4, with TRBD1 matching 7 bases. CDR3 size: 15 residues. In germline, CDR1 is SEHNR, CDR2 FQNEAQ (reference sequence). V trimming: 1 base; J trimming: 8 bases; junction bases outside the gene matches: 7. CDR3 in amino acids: CASSLVPTGREKLFF. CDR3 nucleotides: TGTGCCAGCAGCTTAGTCCCGACAGGGCGGGAAAAACTGTTTTTT.

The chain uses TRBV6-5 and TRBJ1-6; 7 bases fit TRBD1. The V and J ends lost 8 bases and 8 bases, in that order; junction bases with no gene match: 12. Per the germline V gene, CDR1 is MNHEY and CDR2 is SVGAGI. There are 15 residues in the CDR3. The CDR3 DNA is TGTGCCAGCTCTCGTTACAACAGGGGTCATTCACCCCTCCACTTT. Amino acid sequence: CASSRYNRGHSPLHF.

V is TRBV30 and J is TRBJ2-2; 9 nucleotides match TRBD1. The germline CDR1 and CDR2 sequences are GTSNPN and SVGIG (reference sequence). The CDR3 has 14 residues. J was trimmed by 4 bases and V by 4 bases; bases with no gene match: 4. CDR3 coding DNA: TGTGCCTGGACCGGGACAGGGCCCACCGGGGAGCTGTTTTTT. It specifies CAWTGTGPTGELFF.

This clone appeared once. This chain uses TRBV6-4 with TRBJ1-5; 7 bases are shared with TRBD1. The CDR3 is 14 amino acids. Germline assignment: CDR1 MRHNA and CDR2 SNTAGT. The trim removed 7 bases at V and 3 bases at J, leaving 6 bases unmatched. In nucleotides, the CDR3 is TGTGCCAGCACTCCGACAGGGTACAATCAGCCCCAGCATTTT. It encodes CASTPTGYNQPQHF.

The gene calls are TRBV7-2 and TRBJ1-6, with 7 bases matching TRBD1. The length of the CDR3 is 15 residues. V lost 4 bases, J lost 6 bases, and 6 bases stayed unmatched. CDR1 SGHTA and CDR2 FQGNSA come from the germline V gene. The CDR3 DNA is TGTGCCAGCAGCTCCCTACAGGGGCGTAATTCACCCCTCCACTTT. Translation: CASSSLQGRNSPLHF.

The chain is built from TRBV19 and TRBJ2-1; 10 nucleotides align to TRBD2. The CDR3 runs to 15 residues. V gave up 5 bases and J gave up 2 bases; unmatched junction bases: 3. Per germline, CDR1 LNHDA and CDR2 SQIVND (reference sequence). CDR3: CASSLAGDPYNEQFF. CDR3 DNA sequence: TGTGCCAGTAGTCTAGCGGGGGACCCCTACAATGAGCAGTTCTTC.

The CDR3, as DNA: TGTGCCAGTAGTCTCCGGACAGGGGCGATGGGTGGCTACACCTTC. It encodes CASSLRTGAMGGYTF. The chain links TRBV19 to TRBJ1-2, with TRBD1 identical over 9 bases. The CDR3 has 15 residues. V was pared by 5 bases and J by 7 bases, with 11 bases of the junction left unmatched. Germline loops: CDR1 LNHDA, CDR2 SQIVND (reference sequence).

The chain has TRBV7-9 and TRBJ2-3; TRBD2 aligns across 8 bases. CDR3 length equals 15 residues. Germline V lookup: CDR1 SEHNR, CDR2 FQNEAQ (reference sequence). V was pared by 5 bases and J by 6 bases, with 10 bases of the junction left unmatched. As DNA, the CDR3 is TGTGCCAGCAGCCCCGTGAGCGGGGGCCAGGATACGCAGTATTTT. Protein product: CASSPVSGGQDTQYF.

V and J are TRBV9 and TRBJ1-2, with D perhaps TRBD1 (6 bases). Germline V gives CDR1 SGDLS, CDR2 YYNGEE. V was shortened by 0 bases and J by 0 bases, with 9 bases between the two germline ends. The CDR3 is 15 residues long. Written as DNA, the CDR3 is TGTGCCAGCAGCGTAGGGGGACACCCTAACTATGGCTACACCTTC. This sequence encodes CASSVGGHPNYGYTF.